What follows are 24 T cell receptor beta chains derived from one specimen sequenced in a study of shared clonotypes between healthy human individuals. The method was immunoSEQ multiplex PCR; TCRdb's version includes in-frame clones alone and lacks a portion of them. The table records hundreds of thousands of clones, roughly three quarters of them present only once. The sample consisted of PBMCs. The source is a woman between 40 and 50 years old in good health. Some clones in this sample may be carry-over from other donors' samples.

This clone was counted between two and nine times. The rearrangement joins TRBV5-1 to TRBJ1-1; D may be TRBD1 (5 bases). The CDR3 length is 15 residues. V lost 1 base and J lost 1, with 11 bases in between. The germline gives CDR1 SGHRS, CDR2 YFSETQ. DNA of the CDR3: TGCGCCAGCAGCTTGCGAACAGGATCGAACACTGAAGCTTTCTTT. Its protein is CASSLRTGSNTEAFF.

The sample holds many counts of this clone. The genes are TRBV18 and TRBJ2-1, with D perhaps matching TRBD1 or TRBD2 (5 bases each). This CDR3 has 17 amino acids. Between the trimmed V and J ends, which lost 3 bases and 4 bases, there was a span of 19 bases. Per the germline V gene, CDR1 is KGHSH and CDR2 is LQKENI. Here the CDR3 reads CASSPTAGTAPYNEQFF. In DNA, the CDR3 is TGTGCCAGCTCACCGACTGCCGGGACGGCTCCTTACAATGAGCAGTTCTTC. Variable domain in full (rest from reference TRBV18 and TRBJ2-1): NAGVMQNPRHLVRRRGQEARLRCSPMKGHSHVYWYRQLPEEGLKFMVYLQKENIIDESGMPKERFSAEFPKEGPSILRIQQVVRGDSAAYFCASSPTAGTAPYNEQFFGPGTRLTVL.

Of note for this clone: This likely stems from a read error, as it lies one base from a far larger clone. The chain couples TRBV5-4 to TRBJ2-7; D might be TRBD1 (5 bases). The CDR3 runs to 17 residues. Germline V gene sequence: CDR1 SGHNT, CDR2 YYREEE (reference sequence). CDR3 in DNA: TGTGCCAGCAGCAAAGGACAAACCTTCGGGCCGATCTACGAGCAGTGCTTC. It translates to CASSKGQTFGPIYEQCF.

V usage is TRBV12-5 and J usage is TRBJ2-5, with a tentative D call TRBD1 (6 bases). V was clipped by 5 bases and J by 1 base, with 11 bases between them. Germline V CDR1 and CDR2: LGHNT, FRNRAP. The CDR3 spans 14 residues. The CDR3 sequence: CASGQGQAQETQYF. CDR3 in DNA: TGTGCTAGTGGTCAGGGACAAGCCCAAGAGACCCAGTACTTC.

V and J are TRBV19 and TRBJ2-1, with TRBD2 identical over 14 bases. This CDR3 is built from 17 residues. The junction had 3 bases not matched to a gene; V was cut back by 5 bases and J by 0 bases. Germline-derived CDR1 and CDR2 are LNHDA and SQIVND (reference sequence). CDR3 amino acids: CASSFGTSGSSYNEQFF. CDR3 in DNA: TGTGCCAGTAGTTTCGGGACTAGCGGGAGCTCCTACAATGAGCAGTTCTTC.

J is TRBJ2-5 and V is TRBV18; 10 nucleotides align to TRBD2. The CDR3 is 16 residues long. With V trimmed by 6 bases and J by 4 bases, 11 bases remained unmatched. Germline assignment: CDR1 KGHSH and CDR2 LQKENI. The CDR3 DNA reads TGTGCCAGCTCCCCGGTGGTAGCGGGAGGAGTAGAGACCCAGTACTTC. Protein product: CASSPVVAGGVETQYF.

Regarding this clone: Germline and junction disagree at one end, which may indicate a read error. The chain joins TRBV19 to TRBJ2-6; D may correspond to TRBD1 or TRBD2 (5 bases each). The CDR3 spans 16 residues. Germline values: CDR1 LNHDA, CDR2 SQIVND (reference sequence). The CDR3 protein is CASSVLGVSGANVPTF. The CDR3 DNA sequence: TGCGCCAGTAGTGTCCTCGGGGTCTCTGGGGCCAACGTCCCGACTTTC.

The gene calls are TRBV28 and TRBJ2-4, with a tentative D call TRBD1 (5 bases). Germline V gene sequence: CDR1 MDHEN, CDR2 SYDVKM. The CDR3 has 15 amino acids. Trimming took off 1 base at V and 9 bases at J, with 16 bases between the two ends. CDR3 amino acids: CASSLLKQAWGIQYF. CDR3 in DNA: TGTGCCAGCAGTTTATTGAAACAGGCCTGGGGCATTCAGTACTTC.

V and J are TRBV5-6 and TRBJ2-5, with D unclear. This CDR3 is built from 15 residues. V lost 4 bases and J 0 bases, leaving 13 bases between the germline ends. Looked up from germline, CDR1 is SGHDT and CDR2 is YYEEEE. DNA for the CDR3: TGTGCCAGCAGCCCGGAGTCCTACTACCAAGAGACCCAGTACTTC. This encodes CASSPESYYQETQYF.

The V gene is TRBV28, the J gene TRBJ1-2; tentatively, D is TRBD1 (5 bases). The CDR3 totals 13 residues. V lost 6 bases and J lost 6, with 14 bases in between. Per germline, CDR1 MDHEN and CDR2 SYDVKM. The CDR3 region has the DNA TGTGCCAGCAGCCGTATTTCCAGGGATGGCTACACCTTC. It yields the protein CASSRISRDGYTF.

This clone has just one count. V and J are TRBV4-2 and TRBJ2-3, with TRBD1 as a possible D gene (5 bases). The CDR3 spans 13 residues. Germline CDR1 and CDR2: LGHNA and YNFKEQ. V was pared by 0 bases and J by 6 bases, with 7 bases between. The CDR3 nucleotides read TGTGCCAGCAGCCAAGACAGGGTGGATACGCAGTATTTT. Translation gives CASSQDRVDTQYF.

With regard to this clone: A read error may explain this, as a much larger clone is one base away. The V and J genes are TRBV30 and TRBJ1-1, with D tentatively TRBD1 (5 bases). This CDR3 has 12 residues. Germline values: CDR1 GTSNPN, CDR2 SVGIG (reference sequence). CDR3 amino acids: CAWGPGNTGAFF. As DNA, the CDR3 is TGTGCCTGGGGCCCAGGGAACACTGGAGCTTTCTTT. Combining the CDR3 with reference TRBV30 and TRBJ1-1 gives the whole variable domain SQTIHQWPATLVQPVGSPLSLECTVEGTSNPNLYWYRQAAGRGLQLLFYSVGIGQISSEVPQNLSASRPQDRQFILSSKKLLLSDSGFYLCAWGPGNTGAFFGQGTRLTVV.

The chain uses TRBV27 and TRBJ2-7; D is undetermined. Germline V CDR1 and CDR2: MNHEY, SMNVEV (reference sequence). CDR3 size: 14 residues. Trimming cost V 6 bases and J 0 bases, with 12 bases left between them. The chain's CDR3 is CASSMDPYSYEQYF. In nucleotides, the CDR3 is TGTGCCAGCAGCATGGACCCATACTCCTACGAGCAGTACTTC.

This CDR3 is CAWSPRDRKIYGYTF. CDR3 bases: TGTGCCTGGAGTCCCAGGGACAGGAAGATCTATGGCTACACCTTC. J is TRBJ1-2 and V is TRBV30; 8 positions match TRBD1. V lost 2 bases and J lost 4; bases outside the gene matches: 9. The CDR3 length is 15 residues. Germline V gene data show CDR1 as GTSNPN and CDR2 as SVGIG (reference sequence).

This clone was picked up one time. The chain uses TRBV5-1 and TRBJ2-6; TRBD1 matches 12 bases. V gave up 4 bases and J gave up 1 base; unmatched junction bases: 6. The V gene's germline CDR1 is SGHRS and CDR2 YFSETQ. This CDR3 region has 18 residues. CDR3 sequence (DNA): TGCGCCAGCAGCCAGGGACAGGGGGCCTTGTCTGGGGCCAACGTCCTGACTTTC. Translation: CASSQGQGALSGANVLTF.

The genes are TRBV6-1 and TRBJ2-7, with 7 nucleotides matching TRBD2. V lost 4 bases and J lost 0; bases outside the gene matches: 9. The germline CDR1 and CDR2 sequences are MNHNS and SASEGT. This CDR3 region has 16 residues. The CDR3 region has the DNA TGTGCCAGCAGTGTACTTCTAGCGGACTCCTCCTACGAGCAGTACTTC. Its translation: CASSVLLADSSYEQYF.

This clone has more than one count but fewer than ten. This rearrangement joins TRBV5-1 to TRBJ2-1, with TRBD2 matching 14 bases. Per germline, CDR1 SGHRS and CDR2 YFSETQ. CDR3 length: 15 amino acids. With 3 bases clipped from V and 9 bases from J, the junction kept 5 bases outside the gene matches. The CDR3 reads CASSSGLAGGLEQFF. The CDR3 DNA is TGCGCCAGCAGCTCCGGACTAGCGGGAGGACTTGAGCAGTTCTTC.

The J gene is TRBJ1-2, the V gene TRBV19; tentative D call: TRBD1 (6 bases). The CDR3 is 15 residues long. Germline lookup yields CDR1 LNHDA and CDR2 SQIVND (reference sequence). Trimming pared 4 bases from V and 3 bases from J, leaving 15 bases between. CDR3 amino acids: CASSTGQGYDYGYTF. DNA of the CDR3: TGTGCCAGTAGTACGGGTCAGGGGTACGACTATGGCTACACCTTC.

This clone was recorded a few times. V usage is TRBV2 and J usage is TRBJ2-2; 11 bases agree with TRBD1. Germline CDR1 is SNHLY and CDR2 is FYNNEI. The CDR3 runs to 15 residues. The ends lost 6 bases at V and 4 bases at J; junction bases unmatched: 4. The CDR3 spells CASRGQGARTGELFF. As DNA, the CDR3 is TGTGCCAGCAGAGGACAGGGGGCGCGCACCGGGGAGCTGTTTTTT.

This chain joins TRBV19 and TRBJ2-2; TRBD2 agrees at 7 bases. Germline CDR1 and CDR2: LNHDA and SQIVND (reference sequence). The CDR3 contains 15 residues. The V and J ends lost 3 bases and 5 bases, in that order; junction bases with no gene match: 6. CDR3 nucleotides: TGTGCCAGTAGTATCTCTGGCGGGAGTACCGGGGAGCTGTTTTTT. It yields the protein CASSISGGSTGELFF.

As to this clone: The same CDR3 also results from other DNA sequences found in this sample. The chain is built from TRBV9 and TRBJ2-3, with 8 bases matching TRBD2. Germline CDR1 SGDLS, CDR2 YYNGEE. V shed 0 bases, J shed 0 bases, and the junction held 0 bases outside the gene matches. The length of the CDR3 is 15 residues. In DNA, the CDR3 is TGTGCCAGCAGCGTAGGCGGGAGGAGCACAGATACGCAGTATTTT. Translating gives CASSVGGRSTDTQYF.

This chain joins TRBV5-1 and TRBJ1-5; D remains unclear. The V end lost 0 bases, the J end lost 3 bases, and 13 bases lay between the germline ends. The CDR3 length is 16 residues. From germline, CDR1 is SGHRS and CDR2 YFSETQ. CDR3 nucleotide sequence: TGCGCCAGCAGCTTGGGGGGATCCAGCCCCAATCAGCCCCAGCATTTT. Its translation: CASSLGGSSPNQPQHF.

The genes are TRBV27 and TRBJ1-2; the match to TRBD1 covers 7 bases. Germline V gene lookup returns CDR1 MNHEY and CDR2 SMNVEV (reference sequence). The CDR3 is made up of 15 amino acids. The ends lost 2 bases at V and 1 base at J; junction bases unmatched: 4. The chain's CDR3 is CASSLLGTVNYGYTF. Written as DNA, the CDR3 is TGTGCCAGCAGTTTACTAGGGACAGTTAACTATGGCTACACCTTC.

This chain joins TRBV5-4 and TRBJ2-5; D gene unclear. V lost 4 bases to trimming and J lost 2 bases, with 9 bases between them. This CDR3 is 13 amino acids long. The germline V gene has CDR1 SGHNT and CDR2 YYREEE (reference sequence). In DNA, the CDR3 is TGTGCCAGCAGCCTTGGGGTTCAAGAGACCCAGTACTTC. Translated, it gives CASSLGVQETQYF.